These 27 T cell receptor beta chains were sequenced from one sample in a study of T cell changes during pregnancy in multiple sclerosis. The protocol was immunoSEQ multiplex PCR, while the TCRdb copy is restricted to in-frame clones and leaves out a portion. The table includes about 59,000 clones, around 93% detected once. The source was CD4+ T cells from peripheral blood mononuclear cells, collected before pregnancy. Receptor source: a female donor with multiple sclerosis, enrolled in a pregnancy study.

In DNA form, the CDR3 reads TGTGCCAGTAGTAAAGACATGAACACTGAAGCTTTCTTT. This sequence encodes CASSKDMNTEAFF. This chain uses TRBV19 with TRBJ1-1; D is unresolved. Germline-derived CDR1 and CDR2 are LNHDA and SQIVND (reference sequence). The CDR3 runs 13 residues. Trimming took 4 bases from V and 0 from J, leaving 6 bases between them. The full variable domain, with the rest looked up from reference TRBV19 and TRBJ1-1, is DGGITQSPKYLFRKEGQNVTLSCEQNLNHDAMYWYRQDPGQGLRLIYYSQIVNDFQKGDIAEGYSVSREKKESFPLTVTSAQKNPTAFYLCASSKDMNTEAFFGQGTRLTVV.

This chain uses TRBV27 with TRBJ1-1; the D is unclear. With 6 bases removed from V and 2 bases from J, the gap between germline ends came to 13 bases. The length of the CDR3 is 14 residues. Germline V gene data show CDR1 as MNHEY and CDR2 as SMNVEV (reference sequence). This CDR3 is CASSSHGFNTEAFF. The CDR3 bases are TGTGCCAGCAGCTCCCACGGGTTTAACACTGAAGCTTTCTTT.

In nucleotides, the CDR3 is TGTGCCAGCAGTTCCAGGGAAACTCTAGCCAAAAACATTCAGTACTTC. It encodes CASSSRETLAKNIQYF. V and J are TRBV6-5 and TRBJ2-4; possibly TRBD1 for D (5 bases). With 4 bases removed from V and 0 bases from J, the gap between germline ends came to 13 bases. CDR1 is MNHEY, CDR2 SVGAGI, per germline. This CDR3 comprises 16 residues.

The chain couples TRBV13 to TRBJ1-2; D not resolved. Per the germline V gene, CDR1 is PRHDT and CDR2 is FYEKMQ (reference sequence). Trimming took 1 base from V and 4 from J, leaving 13 bases between them. CDR3 length equals 15 residues. The CDR3 spells CASSLAGNPPYGYTF. The CDR3 DNA follows: TGTGCCAGCAGCTTAGCAGGCAACCCTCCCTATGGCTACACCTTC.

As regards this clone: Sequence at one end of the junction differs from germline and may be a read error. The CDR3 sequence: CASSLEAGGLFLHF. In DNA form, the CDR3 reads TGTGCCAGCAGCTTAGAAGCGGGAGGGCTTTTTTTGCACTTC. V gene TRBV11-2 combines with J gene TRBJ2-7; 10 nucleotides match TRBD2. The germline V gene has CDR1 SGHAT and CDR2 FQNNGV. The CDR3 is 14 residues long.

The chain employs TRBV18 and TRBJ2-1; weak D call: TRBD2 (5 bases). The CDR3 length is 14 residues. With 2 bases removed from V and 1 base from J, the gap between germline ends came to 6 bases. Germline CDR1 reads KGHSH; CDR2 reads LQKENI. The CDR3 nucleotides read TGTGCCAGCTCACCAGGACTTTCCTACAATGAGCAGTTCTTC. This codes for CASSPGLSYNEQFF. Based on the CDR3 plus reference TRBV18 and TRBJ2-1, the full variable domain is NAGVMQNPRHLVRRRGQEARLRCSPMKGHSHVYWYRQLPEEGLKFMVYLQKENIIDESGMPKERFSAEFPKEGPSILRIQQVVRGDSAAYFCASSPGLSYNEQFFGPGTRLTVL.

This clone was detected once. The rearrangement joins TRBV19 to TRBJ2-3, with D possibly TRBD2 on 5 matching bases. The CDR3 consists of 17 residues. V was shortened by 6 bases and J by 0 bases, with 19 bases between the two germline ends. Germline assignment: CDR1 LNHDA and CDR2 SQIVND (reference sequence). The CDR3 reads CASSPYGEGFSTDTQYF. For the CDR3, the DNA is TGTGCCAGTAGCCCATACGGGGAAGGCTTTAGCACAGATACGCAGTATTTT. The full variable domain, in which reference TRBV19 and TRBJ2-3 provide the parts outside the CDR3, is DGGITQSPKYLFRKEGQNVTLSCEQNLNHDAMYWYRQDPGQGLRLIYYSQIVNDFQKGDIAEGYSVSREKKESFPLTVTSAQKNPTAFYLCASSPYGEGFSTDTQYFGPGTRLTVL.

The chain combines TRBV19 with TRBJ2-5; the D gene is possibly TRBD1 (5 bases). The J call is uncertain, as TRBJ2-7 better fits the DNA end. CDR3 length: 13 residues. Per germline, CDR1 LNHDA and CDR2 SQIVND (reference sequence). The CDR3 sequence is CASSIGRAYEQYF. In DNA form, the CDR3 reads TGTGCCAGTAGTATCGGCAGGGCGTACGAGCAGTACTTC.

V and J are TRBV7-2 and TRBJ2-7; D perhaps matches TRBD2 (6 bases). The V gene lost 1 base and the J gene lost 4 bases, with 14 bases spanning the gap. This CDR3 has 15 residues. Per the germline V gene, CDR1 is SGHTA and CDR2 is FQGNSA. The CDR3 loop reads CASSLEAASVYEQYF. In DNA, the CDR3 is TGTGCCAGCAGCTTAGAGGCTGCTAGCGTATACGAGCAGTACTTC.

This chain links TRBV19 with TRBJ1-1; perhaps TRBD1 as D (5 bases). The CDR3 consists of 13 residues. The V gene's germline CDR1 is LNHDA and CDR2 SQIVND (reference sequence). The V and J ends lost 4 bases and 7 bases respectively, with 13 bases between them. The CDR3 DNA is TGTGCCAGTAGTAGTGCTGGGGCCGGTGAAGCTTTCTTT. Protein product: CASSSAGAGEAFF. The variable domain in full, with the rest retrieved from reference TRBV19 and TRBJ1-1, is DGGITQSPKYLFRKEGQNVTLSCEQNLNHDAMYWYRQDPGQGLRLIYYSQIVNDFQKGDIAEGYSVSREKKESFPLTVTSAQKNPTAFYLCASSSAGAGEAFFGQGTRLTVV.

The chain links TRBV7-3 to TRBJ2-2, with 8 bases fitting TRBD2. The CDR3 has 19 residues. J lost 2 bases, V lost 3 bases, and 14 bases had no gene match. Germline V gives CDR1 SGHTA, CDR2 FQGTGA. Written as DNA, the CDR3 is TGTGCCAGCAGCTTGAAGGGACTAGTTTTATTGGATAACACCGGGGAGCTGTTTTTT. Translated: CASSLKGLVLLDNTGELFF.

This clone is a singleton in its sample. The CDR3 sequence: CASSPVAGANVLTF. The CDR3 DNA follows: TGTGCCAGCAGCCCGGTAGCTGGGGCCAACGTCCTGACTTTC. The chain combines TRBV11-2 with TRBJ2-6; D uncertain. V lost 5 bases, J lost 2 bases, and 7 bases lay in between. Germline V gene lookup returns CDR1 SGHAT and CDR2 FQNNGV. This CDR3 has 14 amino acids.

The V call is TRBV10-2, the J call TRBJ2-1; weak D call: TRBD1 (5 bases). CDR3 length equals 14 residues. Trimming shortened V by 7 bases and J by 0 bases, and 10 bases separated the two germline ends. In germline, CDR1 is WSHSY, CDR2 SAAADI. This chain's CDR3 is CASKGATSYNEQFF. CDR3 DNA: TGCGCCAGCAAAGGGGCTACCTCCTACAATGAGCAGTTCTTC.

This rearrangement joins TRBV7-2 to TRBJ2-1; D is perhaps TRBD1 (5 bases). The V end was cut by 11 bases, the J end by 4 bases, with 12 bases between. The germline gives CDR1 SGHTA, CDR2 FQGNSA. The CDR3 runs 12 residues. The chain's CDR3 is CAGADQYNEQFF. In DNA, the CDR3 is TGTGCCGGGGCGGACCAGTACAATGAGCAGTTCTTC. The full variable domain, with the rest looked up from reference TRBV7-2 and TRBJ2-1, is GAGVSQSPSNKVTEKGKDVELRCDPISGHTALYWYRQSLGQGLEFLIYFQGNSAPDKSGLPSDRFSAERTGGSVSTLTIQRTQQEDSAVYLCAGADQYNEQFFGPGTRLTVL.

The rearrangement uses TRBV6-5 and TRBJ2-5, with 11 positions matching TRBD2. CDR3 length: 15 residues. V was pared by 2 bases and J by 7 bases, with 6 bases of the junction left unmatched. Germline assignment: CDR1 MNHEY and CDR2 SVGAGI. The CDR3 loop reads CASSYTTSGSGTQYF. For the CDR3, the DNA is TGTGCCAGCAGTTACACAACTAGCGGGAGTGGGACCCAGTACTTC.

The chain carries TRBV6-1 and TRBJ2-3, with 11 bases matching TRBD1. The CDR3 consists of 15 residues. Germline V CDR1 and CDR2: MNHNS, SASEGT. With V trimmed by 5 bases and J by 3 bases, 4 bases remained unmatched. The DNA of the CDR3 is TGTGCCAGCAGTTTGGACAGGGGGCGGACAGATACGCAGTATTTT. It encodes CASSLDRGRTDTQYF.

CDR3 amino acids: CASSTTGGQETQYF. Written as DNA, the CDR3 is TGTGCCAGTAGTACCACAGGGGGACAAGAGACCCAGTACTTC. The rearrangement joins TRBV19 to TRBJ2-5, with 8 nucleotides matching TRBD1. The germline V gene encodes CDR1 LNHDA and CDR2 SQIVND (reference sequence). The CDR3 contains 14 residues. Trimming cost V 4 bases and J 2 bases; bases outside gene matches: 3. Full variable domain (missing parts from reference TRBV19 and TRBJ2-5): DGGITQSPKYLFRKEGQNVTLSCEQNLNHDAMYWYRQDPGQGLRLIYYSQIVNDFQKGDIAEGYSVSREKKESFPLTVTSAQKNPTAFYLCASSTTGGQETQYFGPGTRLLVL.

This chain connects TRBV28 to TRBJ2-1; 7 bases are a match to TRBD2. With 2 bases clipped from V and 0 bases from J, the junction kept 4 bases outside the gene matches. CDR3 length: 16 amino acids. Germline CDR1 is MDHEN and CDR2 is SYDVKM. The CDR3 reads CASSLVGGSSYNEQFF. Written as DNA, the CDR3 is TGTGCCAGCAGTTTAGTCGGGGGGAGCTCCTACAATGAGCAGTTCTTC.

V usage is TRBV4-2 and J usage is TRBJ2-1, with 10 bases identical to TRBD2. V gave up 4 bases and J gave up 7 bases; unmatched junction bases: 1. This CDR3 spans 13 amino acids. In germline, CDR1 is LGHNA, CDR2 YNFKEQ. The CDR3 bases are TGTGCCAGCAGCCCGACTAGCGGGAATGAGCAGTTCTTC. Its protein product is CASSPTSGNEQFF.

Only a few counts were recorded for this clone. V usage is TRBV6-1 and J usage is TRBJ2-7, with 8 bases lining up with TRBD1. The CDR3 contains 15 residues. V lost 6 bases to trimming and J lost 2 bases; unmatched junction nucleotides: 9. The germline V gene has CDR1 MNHNS and CDR2 SASEGT. DNA of the CDR3: TGTGCCAGCAGAACCCGACAGGGGAGGCCCTACGAGCAGTACTTC. Its protein is CASRTRQGRPYEQYF.

The chain has TRBV9 and TRBJ2-1; 14 nucleotides align to TRBD2. Germline V CDR1 and CDR2: SGDLS, YYNGEE. J lost 3 bases, V lost 4 bases, and 15 bases had no gene match. This CDR3 contains 20 residues. DNA of the CDR3: TGTGCCAGCAGCAAGACCGGGACTAGCGGGAGAGGTTCGGGCTACAATGAGCAGTTCTTC. It is translated as CASSKTGTSGRGSGYNEQFF.

CDR3 sequence: CAWSREDTQYF. The CDR3 bases are TGTGCCTGGAGCAGGGAAGATACGCAGTATTTT. The J gene is TRBJ2-3, the V gene TRBV30, with D possibly TRBD1 on 5 matching bases. Germline values: CDR1 GTSNPN, CDR2 SVGIG (reference sequence). The CDR3 runs to 11 residues. V lost 3 bases and J lost 5, with 6 bases in between.

V gene TRBV29-1 combines with J gene TRBJ2-1; D unclear. V lost 2 bases to trimming and J lost 9 bases, with 20 bases between them. The CDR3 spans 15 residues. Germline V gives CDR1 SQVTM, CDR2 ANQGSEA. CDR3 residues: CSVERPLASPGEQFF. CDR3 nucleotide sequence: TGCAGCGTTGAAAGACCCCTCGCCTCCCCGGGTGAGCAGTTCTTC.

This chain links TRBV9 with TRBJ1-2; possible D gene TRBD1, 6 bases. The V end lost 4 bases, the J end lost 8 bases, and 18 bases lay between the germline ends. CDR3 length: 14 amino acids. Germline V gene sequence: CDR1 SGDLS, CDR2 YYNGEE. In DNA, the CDR3 is TGTGCCAGCAGCCCGAGGGGGGGTCCCCTAGGCTACACCTTC. Its protein product is CASSPRGGPLGYTF.

The V call is TRBV18, the J call TRBJ2-7; TRBD1 matches 7 bases. The ends lost 0 bases at V and 6 bases at J; junction bases unmatched: 5. CDR3 size: 14 residues. Germline V lookup: CDR1 KGHSH, CDR2 LQKENI. The chain's CDR3 is CASSPPTTGTEQYF. CDR3 coding DNA: TGTGCCAGCTCACCACCGACGACAGGGACCGAGCAGTACTTC.

The chain employs TRBV7-3 and TRBJ2-5, with 7 bases fitting TRBD2. Germline V lookup: CDR1 SGHTA, CDR2 FQGTGA. V lost 1 base and J lost 5; bases outside the gene matches: 7. There are 15 residues in the CDR3. The CDR3 sequence is CASSLIGRAGETQYF. CDR3 coding DNA: TGTGCCAGCAGCTTAATTGGTCGAGCGGGGGAGACCCAGTACTTC.

This rearrangement joins TRBV2 to TRBJ2-3; D remains unclear. The CDR3 runs to 11 residues. The V gene's germline CDR1 is SNHLY and CDR2 FYNNEI. The V and J ends lost 6 bases and 5 bases respectively, with 6 bases between them. The CDR3 DNA follows: TGTGCCAGCAGGTCGAGAGATACGCAGTATTTT. As protein: CASRSRDTQYF.